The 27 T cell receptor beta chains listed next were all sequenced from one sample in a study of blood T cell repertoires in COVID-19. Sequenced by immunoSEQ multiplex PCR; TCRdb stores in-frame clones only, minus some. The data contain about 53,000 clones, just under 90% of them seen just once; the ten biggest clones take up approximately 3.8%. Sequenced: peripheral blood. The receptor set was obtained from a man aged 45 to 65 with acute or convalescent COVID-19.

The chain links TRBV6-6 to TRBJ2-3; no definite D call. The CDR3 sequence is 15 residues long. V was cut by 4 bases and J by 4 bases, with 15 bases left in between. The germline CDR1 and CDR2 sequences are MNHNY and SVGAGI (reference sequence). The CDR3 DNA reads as TGTGCCAGCAGTTCCTCGGGCCCTCCGGCAGATACGCAGTATTTT. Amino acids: CASSSSGPPADTQYF.

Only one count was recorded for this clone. This CDR3 is CASSSTGGADEKLFF. The CDR3 DNA reads as TGTGCCAGCAGCTCGACAGGGGGCGCAGATGAAAAACTGTTTTTT. The chain couples TRBV7-4 to TRBJ1-4; 10 bases agree with TRBD1. This CDR3 spans 15 amino acids. Germline CDR1 and CDR2: SGHVT and SQSDAQ. J lost 6 bases, V lost 4 bases, and 5 bases had no gene match.

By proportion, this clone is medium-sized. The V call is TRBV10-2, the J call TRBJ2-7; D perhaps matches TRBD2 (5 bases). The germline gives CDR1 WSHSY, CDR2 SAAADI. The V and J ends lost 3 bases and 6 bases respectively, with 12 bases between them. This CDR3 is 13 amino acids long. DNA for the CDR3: TGCGCCAGCAGTGAACTAGGGTGGGGCGAGCAGTACTTC. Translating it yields CASSELGWGEQYF.

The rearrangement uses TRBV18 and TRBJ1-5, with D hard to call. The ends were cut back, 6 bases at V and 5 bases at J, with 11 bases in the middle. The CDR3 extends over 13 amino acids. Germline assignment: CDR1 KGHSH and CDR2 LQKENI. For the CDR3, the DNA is TGTGCCAGCTCTTCGTGGGCTGATCAGCCCCAGCATTTT. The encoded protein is CASSSWADQPQHF.

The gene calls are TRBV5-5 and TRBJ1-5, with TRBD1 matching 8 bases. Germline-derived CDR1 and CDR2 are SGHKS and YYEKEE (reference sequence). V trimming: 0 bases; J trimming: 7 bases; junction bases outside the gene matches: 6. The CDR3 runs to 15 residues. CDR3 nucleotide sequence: TGTGCCAGCAGCTTGGAAAGACAGGGGACCCAGCCCCAGCATTTT. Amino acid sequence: CASSLERQGTQPQHF.

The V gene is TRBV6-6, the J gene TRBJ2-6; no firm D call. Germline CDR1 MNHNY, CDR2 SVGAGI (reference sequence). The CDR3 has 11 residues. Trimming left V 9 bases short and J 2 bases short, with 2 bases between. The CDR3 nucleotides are TGTGCCAGTACTGGGGCCAACGTCCTGACTTTC. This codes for CASTGANVLTF.

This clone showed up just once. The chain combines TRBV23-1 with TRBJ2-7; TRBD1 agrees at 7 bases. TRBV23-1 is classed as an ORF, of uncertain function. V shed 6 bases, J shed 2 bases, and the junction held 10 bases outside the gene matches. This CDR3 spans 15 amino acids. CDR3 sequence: CASRQGLYYPYEQYF. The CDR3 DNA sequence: TGCGCCAGCAGACAGGGGCTATATTACCCCTACGAGCAGTACTTC.

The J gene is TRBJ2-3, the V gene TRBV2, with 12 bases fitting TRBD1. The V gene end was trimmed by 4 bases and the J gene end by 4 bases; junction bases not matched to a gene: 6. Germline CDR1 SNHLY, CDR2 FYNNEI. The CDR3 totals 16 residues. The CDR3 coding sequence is TGTGCCAGCAGTGGTGGGGACAGGGGGCCGTCAGATACGCAGTATTTT. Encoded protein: CASSGGDRGPSDTQYF.

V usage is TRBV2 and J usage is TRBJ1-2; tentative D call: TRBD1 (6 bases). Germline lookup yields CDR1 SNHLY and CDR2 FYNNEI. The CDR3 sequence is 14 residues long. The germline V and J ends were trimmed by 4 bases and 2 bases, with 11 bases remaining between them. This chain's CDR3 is CASSATGQNYGYTF. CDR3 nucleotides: TGTGCCAGCAGTGCTACCGGACAGAACTATGGCTACACCTTC.

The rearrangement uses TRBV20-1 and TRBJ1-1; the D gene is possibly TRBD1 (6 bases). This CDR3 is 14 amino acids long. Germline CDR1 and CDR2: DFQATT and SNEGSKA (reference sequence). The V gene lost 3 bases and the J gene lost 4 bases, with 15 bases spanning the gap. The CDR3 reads CSASLGGRITEAFF. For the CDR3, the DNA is TGCAGTGCTAGTCTCGGGGGGCGGATCACTGAAGCTTTCTTT.

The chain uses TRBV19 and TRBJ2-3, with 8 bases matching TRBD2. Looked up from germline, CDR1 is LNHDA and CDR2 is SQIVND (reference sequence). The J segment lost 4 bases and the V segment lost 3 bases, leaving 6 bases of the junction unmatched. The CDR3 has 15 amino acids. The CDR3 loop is CASSMVAGRSDTQYF. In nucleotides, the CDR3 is TGTGCCAGTAGTATGGTAGCGGGACGCTCAGATACGCAGTATTTT.

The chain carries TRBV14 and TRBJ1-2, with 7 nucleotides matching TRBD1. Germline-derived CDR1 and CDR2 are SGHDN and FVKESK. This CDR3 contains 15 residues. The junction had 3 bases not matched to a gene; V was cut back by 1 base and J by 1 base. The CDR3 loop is CASSQGQGDNYGYTF. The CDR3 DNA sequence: TGTGCCAGCAGCCAAGGGCAGGGGGATAACTATGGCTACACCTTC.

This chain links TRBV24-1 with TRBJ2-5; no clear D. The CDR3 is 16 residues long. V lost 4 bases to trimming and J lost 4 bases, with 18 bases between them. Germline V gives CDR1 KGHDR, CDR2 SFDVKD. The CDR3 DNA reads TGTGCCACCAGTGACAAGAAGTACGCGGAGCGAGAGACCCAGTACTTC. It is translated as CATSDKKYAERETQYF.

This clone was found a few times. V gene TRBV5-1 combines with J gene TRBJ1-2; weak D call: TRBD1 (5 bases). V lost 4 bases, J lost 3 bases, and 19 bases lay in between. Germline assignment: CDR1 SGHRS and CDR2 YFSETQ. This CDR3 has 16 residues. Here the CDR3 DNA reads TGCGCCAGCAGCCCTGACCTGGGGCAGACGGACTATGGCTACACCTTC. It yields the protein CASSPDLGQTDYGYTF.

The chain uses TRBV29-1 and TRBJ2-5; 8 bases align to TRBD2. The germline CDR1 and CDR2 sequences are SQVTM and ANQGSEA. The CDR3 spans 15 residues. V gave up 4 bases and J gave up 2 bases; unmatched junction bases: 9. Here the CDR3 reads CSVGRAGEMQETQYF. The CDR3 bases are TGCAGCGTTGGCCGAGCGGGAGAGATGCAAGAGACCCAGTACTTC. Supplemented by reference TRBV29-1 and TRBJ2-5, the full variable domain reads SAVISQKPSRDICQRGTSLTIQCQVDSQVTMMFWYRQQPGQSLTLIATANQGSEATYESGFVIDKFPISRPNLTFSTLTVSNMSPEDSSIYLCSVGRAGEMQETQYFGPGTRLLVL.

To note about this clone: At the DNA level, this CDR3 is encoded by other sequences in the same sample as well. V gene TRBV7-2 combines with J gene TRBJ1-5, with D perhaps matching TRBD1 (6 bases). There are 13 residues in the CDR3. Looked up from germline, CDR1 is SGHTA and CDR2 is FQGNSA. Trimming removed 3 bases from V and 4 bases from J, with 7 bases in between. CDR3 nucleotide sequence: TGTGCCAGCAGCTTGCAGGGGAATCAGCCCCAGCATTTT. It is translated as CASSLQGNQPQHF.

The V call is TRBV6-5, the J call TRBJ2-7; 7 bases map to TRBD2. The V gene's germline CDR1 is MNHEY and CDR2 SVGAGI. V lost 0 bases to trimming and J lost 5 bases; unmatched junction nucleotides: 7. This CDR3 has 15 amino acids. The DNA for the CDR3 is TGTGCCAGCAGTTACTCAGGGGAGGGCAGCGACGAGCAGTACTTC. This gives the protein CASSYSGEGSDEQYF.

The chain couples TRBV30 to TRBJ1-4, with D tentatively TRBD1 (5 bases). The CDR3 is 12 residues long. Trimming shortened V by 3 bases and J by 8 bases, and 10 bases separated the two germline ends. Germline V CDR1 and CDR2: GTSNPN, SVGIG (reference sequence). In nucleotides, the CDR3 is TGTGCCTGGAGGGCAGGGAACGAAAAACTGTTTTTT. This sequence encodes CAWRAGNEKLFF.

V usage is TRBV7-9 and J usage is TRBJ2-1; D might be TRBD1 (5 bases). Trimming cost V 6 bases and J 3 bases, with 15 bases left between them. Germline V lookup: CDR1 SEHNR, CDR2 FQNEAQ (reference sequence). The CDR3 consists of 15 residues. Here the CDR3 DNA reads TGTGCCAGCAGTCCCGACAGCCAAATCTACAATGAGCAGTTCTTC. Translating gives CASSPDSQIYNEQFF. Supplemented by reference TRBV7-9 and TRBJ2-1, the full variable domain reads DTGVSQNPRHKITKRGQNVTFRCDPISEHNRLYWYRQTLGQGPEFLTYFQNEAQLEKSRLLSDRFSAERPKGSFSTLEIQRTEQGDSAMYLCASSPDSQIYNEQFFGPGTRLTVL.

CDR3 loop: CASSQELGARSDTQYF. CDR3 sequence (DNA): TGTGCCAGCAGCCAAGAGCTGGGGGCGCGATCAGATACGCAGTATTTT. The V and J genes are TRBV4-2 and TRBJ2-3; possibly TRBD1 for D (6 bases). This CDR3 spans 16 amino acids. Trimming cost V 0 bases and J 4 bases, with 14 bases left between them. Germline CDR1 reads LGHNA; CDR2 reads YNFKEQ.

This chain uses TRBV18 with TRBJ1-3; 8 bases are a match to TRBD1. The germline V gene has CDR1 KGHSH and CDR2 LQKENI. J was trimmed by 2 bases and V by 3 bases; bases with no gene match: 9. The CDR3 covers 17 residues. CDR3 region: CASSPVTGQGAGNTIYF. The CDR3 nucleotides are TGTGCCAGCTCACCCGTAACCGGACAGGGCGCTGGAAACACCATATATTTT.

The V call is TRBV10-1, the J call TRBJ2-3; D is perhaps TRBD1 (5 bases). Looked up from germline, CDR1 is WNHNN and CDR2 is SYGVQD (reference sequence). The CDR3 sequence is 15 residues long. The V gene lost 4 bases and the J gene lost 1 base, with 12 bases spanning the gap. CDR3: CASSVTVGRTDTQYF. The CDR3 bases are TGCGCCAGCAGTGTCACAGTGGGGCGCACAGATACGCAGTATTTT.

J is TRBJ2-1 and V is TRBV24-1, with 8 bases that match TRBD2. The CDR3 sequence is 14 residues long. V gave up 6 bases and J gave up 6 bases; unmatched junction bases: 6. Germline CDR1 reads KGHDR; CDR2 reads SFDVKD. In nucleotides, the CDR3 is TGTGCCACCAGTAGCGGGAGCACCCTCAATGAGCAGTTCTTC. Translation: CATSSGSTLNEQFF.

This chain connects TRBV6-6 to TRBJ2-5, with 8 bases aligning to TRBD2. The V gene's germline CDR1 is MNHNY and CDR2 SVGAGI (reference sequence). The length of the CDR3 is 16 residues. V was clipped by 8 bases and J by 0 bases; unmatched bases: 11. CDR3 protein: CASDRGGGAYQETQYF. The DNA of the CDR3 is TGTGCCAGCGACCGGGGGGGCGGAGCGTACCAAGAGACCCAGTACTTC.

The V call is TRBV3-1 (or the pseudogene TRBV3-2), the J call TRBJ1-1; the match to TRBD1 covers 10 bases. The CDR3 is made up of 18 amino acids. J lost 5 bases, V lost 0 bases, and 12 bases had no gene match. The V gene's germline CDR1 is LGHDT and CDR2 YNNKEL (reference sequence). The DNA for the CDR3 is TGTGCCAGCAGCCAAGACCCGGCGACAGGGGGCTGGAGGACTGAAGCTTTCTTT. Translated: CASSQDPATGGWRTEAFF.

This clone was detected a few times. Here the CDR3 DNA reads TGTGCCAGCAGTTCCCCCCTGCAGTACAATGAGCAGTTCTTC. It translates to CASSSPLQYNEQFF. V gene TRBV28 combines with J gene TRBJ2-1; D is unresolved. The germline V gene encodes CDR1 MDHEN and CDR2 SYDVKM. This CDR3 has 14 amino acids. Trimming cost V 4 bases and J 4 bases, with 11 bases left between them.

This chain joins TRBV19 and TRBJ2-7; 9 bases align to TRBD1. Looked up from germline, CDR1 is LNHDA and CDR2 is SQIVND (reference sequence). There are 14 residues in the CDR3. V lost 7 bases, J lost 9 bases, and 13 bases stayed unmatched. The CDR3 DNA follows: TGTGCCAGTATAGACGGGACAGGGTGGCTATCGCAGTACTTC. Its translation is CASIDGTGWLSQYF.